This TCR beta chain was sequenced in a study of blood T cells in healthy people across ages. With each sample, at least 5 micrograms of total RNA were extracted. As concerns this clonotype: The antigen is undetermined.

The V segment lost 5 bases and the J segment 5 bases; nucleotides outside the gene matches: 6. Looked up from germline, CDR1 is DFQATT and CDR2 is SNEGSKA (reference sequence). The length of the CDR3 is 13 residues. Next came a second PCR, run for about 7 to 12 cycles, which used a sample-barcoded 5' primer along with a J-beta primer mix. A template-switch adaptor containing 12 random nucleotides labeled each cDNA molecule. From the 5' RACE reads, TCRdb called clonotypes with MiXCR, one entry per CDR3 protein. The sample has approximately 2,000,000 distinct CDR3 sequences; roughly 43% are singletons. General study points: Diversity estimated from one million T cells was considered an underestimate.

The sample consisted of blood. The rearrangement uses TRBV20-1 and TRBJ2-1, with TRBD2 identical over 7 bases. The receptor was isolated from a human donor in good health. The CDR3 region is CSAWTSRNNEQFF. CDR3 DNA sequence: TGCAGTGCTTGGACTAGTCGAAACAATGAGCAGTTCTTC.